The 3 T cell receptor beta chains given below trace back to one sample, sequenced in a study of PD-L1 blockade in urothelial cancer listed by TCRdb under 2017. Library preparation employed the immunoSEQ multiplex PCR assay. In its TCRdb copy, this immuneACCESS table keeps in-frame sequences only and misses some clones. Where compared with another copy, unresolved V genes explain less than half of these, and the others have no known cause. This sample has about 56,000 clones in its table, and roughly 87% of those were observed once. The top ten constitute around 14% of the sample. Per the publication, the time point label means: pretreatment peripheral blood. Sequenced material: PBMCs, taken around atezolizumab (anti-PD-L1) treatment. These receptors all come from a man between 70 and 80 years old with urothelial cancer.

This clone came up once. This chain connects TRBV29-1 to TRBJ2-5; tentative D call: TRBD1 (6 bases). Trimming pared 5 bases from V and 2 bases from J, leaving 15 bases between. Germline V CDR1 and CDR2: SQVTM, ANQGSEA. The CDR3 is 14 amino acids. This chain's CDR3 is CSVRAGVAQETQYF. CDR3 nucleotide sequence: TGCAGCGTTAGGGCAGGGGTCGCACAAGAGACCCAGTACTTC. Filled out from reference TRBV29-1 and TRBJ2-5, the complete variable domain reads SAVISQKPSRDICQRGTSLTIQCQVDSQVTMMFWYRQQPGQSLTLIATANQGSEATYESGFVIDKFPISRPNLTFSTLTVSNMSPEDSSIYLCSVRAGVAQETQYFGPGTRLLVL.

The chain recombines TRBV2 with TRBJ1-4; D not certain. Trimming took 2 bases from V and 1 from J, leaving 8 bases between them. This CDR3 region has 15 residues. The germline gives CDR1 SNHLY, CDR2 FYNNEI. The CDR3 nucleotides read TGTGCCAGCAGTGAAACTGTCCAAACTAATGAAAAACTGTTTTTT. This encodes CASSETVQTNEKLFF.

The chain employs TRBV2 and TRBJ2-7; D is undetermined. The CDR3 has 12 amino acids. Trimming pared 5 bases from V and 2 bases from J, leaving 7 bases between. CDR1 is SNHLY and CDR2 is FYNNEI in the germline V gene. The chain's CDR3 is CASSITAYEQYF. For the CDR3, the DNA is TGTGCCAGCAGTATTACAGCCTACGAGCAGTACTTC.